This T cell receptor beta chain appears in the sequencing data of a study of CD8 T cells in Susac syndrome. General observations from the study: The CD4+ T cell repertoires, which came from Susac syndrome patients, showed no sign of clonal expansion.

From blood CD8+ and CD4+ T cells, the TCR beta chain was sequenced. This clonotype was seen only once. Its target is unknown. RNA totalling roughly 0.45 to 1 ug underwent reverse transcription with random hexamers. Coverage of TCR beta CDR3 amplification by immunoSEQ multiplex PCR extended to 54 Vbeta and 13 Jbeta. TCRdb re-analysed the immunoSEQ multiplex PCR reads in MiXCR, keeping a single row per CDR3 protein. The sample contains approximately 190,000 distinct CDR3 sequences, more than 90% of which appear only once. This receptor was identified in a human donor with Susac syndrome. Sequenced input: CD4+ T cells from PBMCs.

CDR3 sequence (DNA): TGTGCCAGCAGTTTTCAGGGACCAAACACTGAAGCTTTCTTT. It encodes CASSFQGPNTEAFF. This chain connects TRBV12-3 or TRBV12-4 to TRBJ1-1, with D tentatively TRBD1 (5 bases). The CDR3 runs 14 residues. Trimming removed 3 bases from V and 2 bases from J, with 10 bases in between.